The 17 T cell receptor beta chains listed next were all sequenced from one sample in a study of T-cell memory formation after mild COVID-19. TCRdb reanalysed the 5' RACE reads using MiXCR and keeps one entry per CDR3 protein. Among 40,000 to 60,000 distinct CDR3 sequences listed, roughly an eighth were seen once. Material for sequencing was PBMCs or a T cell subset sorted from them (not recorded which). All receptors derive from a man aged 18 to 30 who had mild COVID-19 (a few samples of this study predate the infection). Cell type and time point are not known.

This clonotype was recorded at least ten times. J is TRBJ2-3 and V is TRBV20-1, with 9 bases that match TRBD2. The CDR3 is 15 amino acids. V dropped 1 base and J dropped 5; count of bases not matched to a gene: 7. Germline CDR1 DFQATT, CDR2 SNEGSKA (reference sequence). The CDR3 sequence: CSARVSGGLVDTQYF. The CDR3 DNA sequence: TGCAGTGCTAGAGTTAGCGGGGGATTAGTAGATACGCAGTATTTT.

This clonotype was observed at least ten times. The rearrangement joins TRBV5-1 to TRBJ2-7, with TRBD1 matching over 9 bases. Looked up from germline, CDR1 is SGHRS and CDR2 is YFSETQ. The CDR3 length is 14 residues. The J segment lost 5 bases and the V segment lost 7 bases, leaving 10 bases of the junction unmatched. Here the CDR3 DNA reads TGCGCCAGCTCCCGCCGGGACAGGGCCCACGAGCAGTACTTC. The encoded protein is CASSRRDRAHEQYF. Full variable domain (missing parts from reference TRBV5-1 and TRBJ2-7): KAGVTQTPRYLIKTRGQQVTLSCSPISGHRSVSWYQQTPGQGLQFLFEYFSETQRNKGNFPGRFSGRQFSNSRSEMNVSTLELGDSALYLCASSRRDRAHEQYFGPGTRLTVT.

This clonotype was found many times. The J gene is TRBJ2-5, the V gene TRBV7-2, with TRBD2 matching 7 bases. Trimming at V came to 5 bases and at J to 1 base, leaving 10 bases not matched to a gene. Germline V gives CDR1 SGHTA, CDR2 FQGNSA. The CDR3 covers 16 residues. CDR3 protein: CASSAVGGVSQETQYF. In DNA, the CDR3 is TGTGCCAGCAGCGCCGTGGGAGGGGTTAGCCAAGAGACCCAGTACTTC. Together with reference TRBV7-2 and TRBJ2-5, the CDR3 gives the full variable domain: GAGVSQSPSNKVTEKGKDVELRCDPISGHTALYWYRQSLGQGLEFLIYFQGNSAPDKSGLPSDRFSAERTGGSVSTLTIQRTQQEDSAVYLCASSAVGGVSQETQYFGPGTRLLVL.

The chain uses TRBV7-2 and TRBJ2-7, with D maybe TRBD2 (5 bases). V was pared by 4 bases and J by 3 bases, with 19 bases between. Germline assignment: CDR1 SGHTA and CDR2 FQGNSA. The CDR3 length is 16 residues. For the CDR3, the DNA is TGTGCCAGCAGCTCCTTCGGAGGTAGCCCCCTCTACGAGCAGTACTTC. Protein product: CASSSFGGSPLYEQYF.

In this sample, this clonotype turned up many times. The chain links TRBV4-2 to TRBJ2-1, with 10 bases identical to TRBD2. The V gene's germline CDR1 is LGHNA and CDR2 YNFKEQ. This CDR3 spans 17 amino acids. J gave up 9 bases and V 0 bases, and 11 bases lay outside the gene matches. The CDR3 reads CASSQDSGSGGISEQFF. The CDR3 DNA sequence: TGTGCCAGCAGCCAAGATAGTGGTAGCGGGGGGATCAGTGAGCAGTTCTTC.

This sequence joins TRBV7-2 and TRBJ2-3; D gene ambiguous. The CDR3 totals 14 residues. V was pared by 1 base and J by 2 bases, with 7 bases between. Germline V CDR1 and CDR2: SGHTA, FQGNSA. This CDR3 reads CASSLGQNTDTQYF. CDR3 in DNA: TGTGCCAGCAGCTTAGGTCAGAACACAGATACGCAGTATTTT.

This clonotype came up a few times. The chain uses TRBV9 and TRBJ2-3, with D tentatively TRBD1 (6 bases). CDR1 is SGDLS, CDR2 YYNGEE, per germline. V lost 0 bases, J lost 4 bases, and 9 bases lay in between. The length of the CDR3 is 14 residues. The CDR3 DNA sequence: TGTGCCAGCAGCGTAGCAGGGGACGCAGATACGCAGTATTTT. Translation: CASSVAGDADTQYF.

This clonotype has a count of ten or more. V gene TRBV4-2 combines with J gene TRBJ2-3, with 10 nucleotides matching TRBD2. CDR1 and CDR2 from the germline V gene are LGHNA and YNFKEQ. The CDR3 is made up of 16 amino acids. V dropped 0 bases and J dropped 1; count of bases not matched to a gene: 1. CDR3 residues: CASSQDLAGGTDTQYF. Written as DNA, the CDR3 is TGTGCCAGCAGCCAAGATCTAGCGGGGGGCACAGATACGCAGTATTTT.

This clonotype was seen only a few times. CDR3 in DNA: TGTGCCAGCAGCCACAGGGGTACAGAGACCCAGTACTTC. It translates to CASSHRGTETQYF. This rearrangement joins TRBV7-2 to TRBJ2-5, with TRBD1 identical over 7 bases. Per the germline V gene, CDR1 is SGHTA and CDR2 is FQGNSA. Germline trimming cut 5 bases from V and 4 bases from J; bases unmatched to any gene: 4. The CDR3 is 13 residues long.

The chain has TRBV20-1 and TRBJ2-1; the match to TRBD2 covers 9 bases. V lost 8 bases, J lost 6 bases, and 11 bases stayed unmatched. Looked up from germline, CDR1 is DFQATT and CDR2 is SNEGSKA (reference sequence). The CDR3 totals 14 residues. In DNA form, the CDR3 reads TGCAGTCCCTGGCCTGCGGGGGGGACCAATGAGCAGTTCTTC. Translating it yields CSPWPAGGTNEQFF.

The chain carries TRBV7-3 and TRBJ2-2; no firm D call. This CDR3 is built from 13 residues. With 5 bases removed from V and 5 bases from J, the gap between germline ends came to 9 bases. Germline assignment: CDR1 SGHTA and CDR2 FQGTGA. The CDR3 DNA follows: TGTGCCAGCAGCGCGGAACCAACCGGGGAGCTGTTTTTT. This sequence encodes CASSAEPTGELFF.

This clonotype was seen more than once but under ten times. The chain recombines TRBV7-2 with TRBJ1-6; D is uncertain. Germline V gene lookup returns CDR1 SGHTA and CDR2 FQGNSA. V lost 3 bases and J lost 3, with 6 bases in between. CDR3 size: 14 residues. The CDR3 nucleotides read TGTGCCAGCAGCTTGCAAATCTATAATTCACCCCTCCACTTT. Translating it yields CASSLQIYNSPLHF. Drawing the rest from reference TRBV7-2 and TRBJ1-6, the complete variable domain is GAGVSQSPSNKVTEKGKDVELRCDPISGHTALYWYRQSLGQGLEFLIYFQGNSAPDKSGLPSDRFSAERTGGSVSTLTIQRTQQEDSAVYLCASSLQIYNSPLHFGNGTRLTVT.

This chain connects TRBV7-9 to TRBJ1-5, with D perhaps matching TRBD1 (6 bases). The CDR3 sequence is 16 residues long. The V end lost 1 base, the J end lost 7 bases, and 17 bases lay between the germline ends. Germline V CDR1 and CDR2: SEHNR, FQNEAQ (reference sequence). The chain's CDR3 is CASSLGEAGAWQPQHF. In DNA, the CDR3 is TGTGCCAGCAGCTTAGGGGAAGCAGGGGCTTGGCAGCCCCAGCATTTT.

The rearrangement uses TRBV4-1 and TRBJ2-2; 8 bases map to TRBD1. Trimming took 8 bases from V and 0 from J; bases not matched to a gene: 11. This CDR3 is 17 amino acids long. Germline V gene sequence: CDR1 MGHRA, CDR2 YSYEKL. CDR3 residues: CASGETGVLSNTGELFF. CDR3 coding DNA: TGCGCCAGCGGCGAGACAGGGGTCTTATCGAACACCGGGGAGCTGTTTTTT.

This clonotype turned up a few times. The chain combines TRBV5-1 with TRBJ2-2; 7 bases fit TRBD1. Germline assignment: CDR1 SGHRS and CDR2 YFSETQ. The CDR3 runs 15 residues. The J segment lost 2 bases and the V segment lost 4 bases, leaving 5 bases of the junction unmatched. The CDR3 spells CASSPGQINTGELFF. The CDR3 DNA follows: TGCGCCAGCAGCCCGGGACAGATAAACACCGGGGAGCTGTTTTTT.

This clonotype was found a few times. CDR3 amino acids: CASRVPGPDTQYF. CDR3 sequence (DNA): TGTGCCAGCAGGGTCCCGGGTCCAGATACGCAGTATTTT. The rearrangement joins TRBV27 to TRBJ2-3; no definite D call. The CDR3 contains 13 residues. With 6 bases removed from V and 4 bases from J, the gap between germline ends came to 11 bases. CDR1 and CDR2 (germline): MNHEY, SMNVEV (reference sequence).

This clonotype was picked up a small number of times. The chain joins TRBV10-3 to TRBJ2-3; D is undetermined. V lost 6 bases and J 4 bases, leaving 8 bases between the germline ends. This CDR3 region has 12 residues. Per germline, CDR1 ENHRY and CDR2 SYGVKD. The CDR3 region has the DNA TGTGCCATCAGGGGAACGCCAGATACGCAGTATTTT. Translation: CAIRGTPDTQYF.